Each of the 26 T cell receptor beta chains below was sequenced from the same sample in a study of regulatory T cells in long-lasting Graves disease. Time point given: newly diagnosed GD, antithyroid drugs for less than 3 months. Construction of the TCR library relied on RNA isolated from PBMCs. Researchers made TCR beta libraries by using iRepertoire HTBI primers and running Arm-PCR on CDR3 regions. Using its own MiXCR run on the multiplex PCR reads, TCRdb lists one record per CDR3 protein. The sample includes around 330,000 distinct CDR3 sequences, roughly 18% of them seen just once. Specimen: peripheral blood mononuclear cells (PBMCs), collected at new diagnosis, from a patient treated with antithyroid drugs. These TCRs come from a female donor with Graves disease.

This clonotype was counted a few times. This chain uses TRBV25-1 with TRBJ2-2; possibly TRBD2 for D (5 bases). From germline, CDR1 is MGHDK and CDR2 SYGVNS. Trimming removed 4 bases from V and 5 bases from J, with 11 bases in between. This CDR3 spans 14 amino acids. The chain's CDR3 is CASSAFGETGELFF. The CDR3 nucleotides are TGTGCCAGCAGTGCTTTTGGGGAGACCGGGGAGCTGTTTTTT.

There are many counts of this clonotype. The J gene is TRBJ2-2, the V gene TRBV9, with D possibly matching TRBD1 (6 bases). Germline V gene data show CDR1 as SGDLS and CDR2 as YYNGEE. Deletions cut 6 bases from V and 0 bases from J, with 21 bases between. The CDR3 has 18 residues. CDR3 residues: CASNPRDTQFANTGELFF. CDR3 coding DNA: TGTGCCAGCAACCCCCGGGACACCCAGTTCGCGAACACCGGGGAGCTGTTTTTT.

This clonotype was seen many times. This chain connects TRBV12-3 or TRBV12-4 to TRBJ2-7; D possibly corresponds to TRBD1 (6 bases). The CDR3 consists of 14 residues. With 6 bases removed from V and 2 bases from J, the gap between germline ends came to 14 bases. CDR3 DNA: TGTGCCAGCAGGATGGACAGCAACCCCTACGAGCAGTACTTC. Residues: CASRMDSNPYEQYF.

Only a few counts were recorded for this clonotype. This CDR3 is CASKPGPMNTEAFF. CDR3 nucleotides: TGTGCCAGTAAACCGGGACCGATGAACACTGAAGCTTTCTTT. The gene calls are TRBV19 and TRBJ1-1; D perhaps matches TRBD1 (5 bases). Trimming pared 7 bases from V and 0 bases from J, leaving 12 bases between. CDR3 size: 14 residues. Germline CDR1 and CDR2: LNHDA and SQIVND (reference sequence).

Only a few counts were recorded for this clonotype. The gene calls are TRBV6-1 and TRBJ2-2; D is undetermined. This CDR3 has 13 amino acids. CDR1 MNHNS and CDR2 SASEGT come from the germline V gene. Deletions cut 7 bases from V and 7 bases from J, with 13 bases between. The CDR3 reads CASTRQNNGELFF. The CDR3 bases are TGTGCCAGCACCCGGCAGAATAACGGGGAGCTGTTTTTT.

About this clonotype: Just one base apart from a much larger clone, this may be a read error. This sequence joins TRBV11-3 and TRBJ2-7; D might be TRBD1 or TRBD2, each matching 5 bases. There are 14 residues in the CDR3. Germline V gives CDR1 SGHNT, CDR2 YENEEA. Trimming shortened V by 0 bases and J by 4 bases, and 10 bases separated the two germline ends. The CDR3 DNA is TGTGCCAGCAGCTTAGATCGGGGCGGGTACGAGCAGTACTTC. As protein: CASSLDRGGYEQYF.

This clonotype was observed many times. This chain links TRBV12-5 with TRBJ2-4, with D tentatively TRBD1 or TRBD2 (8 bases each). Germline-derived CDR1 and CDR2 are LGHNT and FRNRAP. V was cut by 5 bases and J by 4 bases, with 24 bases left in between. CDR3 length: 18 amino acids. CDR3 loop: CASGTGLAGGPRKNIQYF. The CDR3 bases are TGTGCTAGTGGTACCGGACTAGCAGGGGGCCCTCGAAAAAACATTCAGTACTTC.

This clonotype was detected ten times or more. The rearrangement joins TRBV20-1 to TRBJ2-6; 8 bases are a match to TRBD2. CDR1 and CDR2 from the germline V gene are DFQATT and SNEGSKA (reference sequence). With V trimmed by 6 bases and J by 4 bases, 8 bases remained unmatched. The CDR3 is made up of 15 amino acids. In DNA, the CDR3 is TGCAGTGCCCACCCGGGAGGGATAGGGGCCAACGTCCTGACTTTC. Encoded protein: CSAHPGGIGANVLTF.

The chain carries TRBV19 and TRBJ1-1, with D possibly matching TRBD1 (5 bases). V lost 5 bases to trimming and J lost 6 bases, with 16 bases between them. The CDR3 covers 14 residues. Per the germline V gene, CDR1 is LNHDA and CDR2 is SQIVND (reference sequence). The CDR3 protein is CASSGRWGSPEAFF. In DNA form, the CDR3 reads TGTGCCAGTAGTGGGCGCTGGGGGAGCCCTGAAGCTTTCTTT.

This clonotype was counted only a few times. The chain has TRBV20-1 and TRBJ2-3; the D is unclear. CDR1 and CDR2 (germline): DFQATT, SNEGSKA (reference sequence). With 1 base removed from V and 4 bases from J, the gap between germline ends came to 18 bases. This CDR3 region has 16 residues. The CDR3 nucleotides read TGCAGTGCTAGAGCTCCCCGGACCCGCAGCCCAGATACGCAGTATTTT. It encodes CSARAPRTRSPDTQYF.

The chain links TRBV7-3 to TRBJ2-5; D may be TRBD2 (5 bases). There are 15 residues in the CDR3. Germline CDR1 and CDR2: SGHTA and FQGTGA. The V end lost 5 bases, the J end lost 0 bases, and 13 bases lay between the germline ends. CDR3 DNA sequence: TGTGCCAGCAGCGCCCCCGGCGGGTACCAAGAGACCCAGTACTTC. It specifies CASSAPGGYQETQYF.

The rearrangement uses TRBV4-1 and TRBJ2-7; the match to TRBD1 covers 8 bases. CDR3 length: 16 residues. V lost 7 bases and J lost 6; bases outside the gene matches: 17. The germline V gene encodes CDR1 MGHRA and CDR2 YSYEKL. The CDR3 coding sequence is TGCGCCAGCAACTCCGGACAGGGCGGTTTGGGCGGCGAGCAGTACTTC. It codes for CASNSGQGGLGGEQYF.

V is TRBV19 and J is TRBJ2-5; perhaps TRBD2 as D (5 bases). Germline V gene lookup returns CDR1 LNHDA and CDR2 SQIVND (reference sequence). Between the trimmed V and J ends, which lost 3 bases and 5 bases, there was a span of 10 bases. The CDR3 is 13 amino acids. Here the CDR3 reads CASSMVQRETQYF. CDR3 sequence (DNA): TGTGCCAGTAGTATGGTTCAGCGGGAGACCCAGTACTTC.

The V and J genes are TRBV11-1 and TRBJ2-3; D unclear. The CDR3 extends over 14 amino acids. Germline loops: CDR1 SGHAT, CDR2 FQDESV (reference sequence). The V end was cut by 1 base, the J end by 5 bases, with 10 bases between. The CDR3 sequence: CASSLETDVDTQYF. The CDR3 bases are TGTGCCAGCAGCTTAGAGACGGACGTAGATACGCAGTATTTT.

In its sample, this clonotype was seen many times. This chain joins TRBV3-1 and TRBJ1-6; D gene ambiguous. Germline V gives CDR1 LGHDT, CDR2 YNNKEL (reference sequence). The V end was cut by 4 bases, the J end by 7 bases, with 14 bases between. This CDR3 comprises 15 residues. CDR3: CASSLAQVENSPLHF. CDR3 coding DNA: TGTGCCAGCAGCCTCGCCCAGGTGGAAAATTCACCCCTCCACTTT.

The chain links TRBV4-1 to TRBJ1-1; D remains unclear. V was trimmed by 0 bases and J by 3 bases, leaving 11 bases between them. The CDR3 length is 15 residues. In germline, CDR1 is MGHRA, CDR2 YSYEKL. CDR3 in amino acids: CASSQDRGSDTEAFF. CDR3 bases: TGCGCCAGCAGCCAAGACCGGGGAAGCGACACTGAAGCTTTCTTT.

This clonotype was recorded at least ten times. This chain joins TRBV7-2 and TRBJ2-5, with 7 bases identical to TRBD1. The CDR3 is made up of 13 amino acids. Trimming cost V 5 bases and J 5 bases; bases outside gene matches: 5. Germline lookup yields CDR1 SGHTA and CDR2 FQGNSA. This CDR3 is CASSHYRGETQYF. In DNA form, the CDR3 reads TGTGCCAGCAGCCACTACAGGGGTGAGACCCAGTACTTC.

The sample holds many counts of this clonotype. J is TRBJ2-1 and V is TRBV6-1; 12 bases map to TRBD1. The CDR3 loop spans 17 amino acids. The ends lost 6 bases at V and 5 bases at J; junction bases unmatched: 11. Germline V gene sequence: CDR1 MNHNS, CDR2 SASEGT. CDR3 nucleotides: TGTGCCAGCAGCCACTGGGGACAGGGGGCAATGGACAATGAGCAGTTCTTC. Amino acid sequence: CASSHWGQGAMDNEQFF.

This clonotype came up a few times. The chain has TRBV6-1 and TRBJ2-7, with 9 positions matching TRBD1. V lost 8 bases, J lost 4 bases, and 3 bases stayed unmatched. The CDR3 has 12 residues. Germline CDR1 and CDR2: MNHNS and SASEGT. CDR3 sequence reads: CASRDREYEQYF. The CDR3 DNA reads TGTGCCAGCCGGGACAGGGAATACGAGCAGTACTTC.

This clonotype was seen at least ten times. The CDR3, as DNA: TGTGCCAGCAGTATTCGACAGAACTCCTACAATGAGCAGTTCTTC. This translates into CASSIRQNSYNEQFF. The J gene is TRBJ2-1, the V gene TRBV27, with D maybe TRBD1 (5 bases). The CDR3 spans 15 residues. Germline-derived CDR1 and CDR2 are MNHEY and SMNVEV (reference sequence). V lost 5 bases, J lost 0 bases, and 11 bases lay in between.

The DNA for the CDR3 is TGTGCCAGCAACGGGGGGTCGTCGACACTTTTATCTGGGGCCAACGTCCTGACTTTC. It specifies CASNGGSSTLLSGANVLTF. The genes are TRBV14 and TRBJ2-6; 7 bases are a match to TRBD2. J gave up 1 base and V 7 bases, and 16 bases lay outside the gene matches. The CDR3 is 19 residues long. CDR1 SGHDN and CDR2 FVKESK come from the germline V gene.

In this sample, this clonotype turned up many times. The V call is TRBV6-1, the J call TRBJ1-5; the D is unclear. Germline loops: CDR1 MNHNS, CDR2 SASEGT. V lost 3 bases and J 5 bases, leaving 14 bases between the germline ends. This CDR3 contains 15 residues. CDR3: CASSDQWGPHQPQHF. The CDR3 DNA sequence: TGTGCCAGCAGTGATCAATGGGGTCCCCATCAGCCCCAGCATTTT.

This clonotype has ten or more counts. The V call is TRBV19, the J call TRBJ1-1; 7 bases are shared with TRBD1. Germline CDR1 reads LNHDA; CDR2 reads SQIVND (reference sequence). The junction had 8 bases not matched to a gene; V was cut back by 5 bases and J by 2 bases. The CDR3 spans 15 residues. The CDR3 sequence: CASSFALGGNTEAFF. CDR3 coding DNA: TGTGCCAGTAGTTTCGCCCTAGGGGGCAACACTGAAGCTTTCTTT. The full variable domain, in which reference TRBV19 and TRBJ1-1 provide the parts outside the CDR3, is DGGITQSPKYLFRKEGQNVTLSCEQNLNHDAMYWYRQDPGQGLRLIYYSQIVNDFQKGDIAEGYSVSREKKESFPLTVTSAQKNPTAFYLCASSFALGGNTEAFFGQGTRLTVV.

This clonotype was recorded at least ten times. The rearrangement uses TRBV10-3 and TRBJ1-1; tentative D call: TRBD1 (6 bases). This CDR3 is 14 amino acids long. V was cut by 6 bases and J by 0 bases, with 11 bases left in between. Germline V gene lookup returns CDR1 ENHRY and CDR2 SYGVKD. In nucleotides, the CDR3 is TGTGCCATCAGGCCGGGACAACTGAACACTGAAGCTTTCTTT. The encoded protein is CAIRPGQLNTEAFF.

Concerning this clonotype: This likely stems from a read error, as it lies one base from a far larger clone. Since no conserved phenylalanine or tryptophan closes the CDR3, a read error is the likely cause. The chain has TRBV7-2 and TRBJ2-3; D possibly uses TRBD1 or TRBD2 (5 bases each). CDR3 length: 15 residues. CDR1 and CDR2 from the germline V gene are SGHTA and FQGNSA. V was pared by 6 bases and J by 1 base, with 14 bases between. The CDR3 DNA follows: TGTGCCAGCAGTGGGACCGGAGTACGCACAGATACGCAGTATTCT. Protein sequence: CASSGTGVRTDTQYS.

This clonotype has at least ten counts. In DNA, the CDR3 is TGCGCCAGCAGCCCGCAACAGGGCCCACATGAGCAGTTCTTC. The encoded protein is CASSPQQGPHEQFF. This chain links TRBV4-1 with TRBJ2-1; possible D gene TRBD1, 6 bases. V lost 4 bases to trimming and J lost 8 bases, with 15 bases between them. This CDR3 is built from 14 residues. Germline CDR1 reads MGHRA; CDR2 reads YSYEKL.